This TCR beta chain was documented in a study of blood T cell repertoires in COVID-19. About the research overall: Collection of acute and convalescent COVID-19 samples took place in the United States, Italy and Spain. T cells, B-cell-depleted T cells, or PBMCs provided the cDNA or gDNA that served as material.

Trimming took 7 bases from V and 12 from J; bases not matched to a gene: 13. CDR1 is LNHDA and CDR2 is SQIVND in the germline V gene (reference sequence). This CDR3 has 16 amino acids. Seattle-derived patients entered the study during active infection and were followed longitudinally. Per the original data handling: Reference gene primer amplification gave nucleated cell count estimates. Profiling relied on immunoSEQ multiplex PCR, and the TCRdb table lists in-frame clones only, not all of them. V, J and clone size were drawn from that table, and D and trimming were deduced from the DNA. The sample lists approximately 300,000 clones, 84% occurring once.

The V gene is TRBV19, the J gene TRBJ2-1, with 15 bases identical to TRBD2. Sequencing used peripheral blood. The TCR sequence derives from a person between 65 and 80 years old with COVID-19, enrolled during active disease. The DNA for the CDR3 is TGTGCCAGTACCGCAACCGGGACTAGCGGGAGGATAGCGCAGTTCTTC. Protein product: CASTATGTSGRIAQFF.